This section outlines one T cell receptor beta chain sequence together with its context. As originally analysed: By means of reference gene primer amplification, nucleated cell counts were estimated. Sequencing was performed with immunoSEQ multiplex PCR; in TCRdb, only in-frame clones are kept and a portion is missing. That table supplies the V and J calls and clone size; D and trimming were determined from the DNA. The sample holds some 120,000 clones; 88% are singletons and the top ten take 0.88%. This entry is derived from a study of blood T cell repertoires in COVID-19. Overall study: The United States, Italy and Spain were the sources of the acute and convalescent COVID-19 samples. Sources were T cells, B-cell-depleted T cells, or PBMCs; the material itself was cDNA or gDNA.

The CDR3 length is 18 residues. CDR1 and CDR2 (germline): SEHNR, FQNEAQ (reference sequence). The junction had 16 bases not matched to a gene; V was cut back by 5 bases and J by 7 bases. The receptor's source is a woman in her 50s with active or convalescent COVID-19. The sequencing sample was made of peripheral blood. The chain carries TRBV7-9 and TRBJ2-1; 11 nucleotides agree with TRBD2. The CDR3 coding sequence is TGTGCCAGCAGCCCCCAGGCCGGTAGCGGGAGGGCCTTAAATGAGCAGTTCTTC. Protein product: CASSPQAGSGRALNEQFF.